The 14 T cell receptor beta chains presented below share a single source sample, sequenced in a study of T cells in Graves' hyperthyroidism and ophthalmopathy. Researchers amplified the TCR beta CDR3 regions from RNA transcripts. HTBI primers were employed in a first-round RT-PCR of the TCR CDR3. In TCRdb, the multiplex PCR reads were re-called with MiXCR into one record per CDR3 protein. The sample shows hundreds of thousands of distinct CDR3 sequences, around a fifth of them seen only once. Material for sequencing was blood. The receptor source for this set is a man aged 45-65 years with Graves' ophthalmopathy.

This clonotype was seen many times. This CDR3 reads CASSPGRDVRAFF. The CDR3 region has the DNA TGTGCCAGCAGCCCGGGGAGAGATGTTCGGGCTTTCTTT. This chain links TRBV11-2 with TRBJ1-1; no firm D call. This CDR3 contains 13 residues. V was trimmed by 5 bases and J by 11 bases, leaving 18 bases between them. Germline V CDR1 and CDR2: SGHAT, FQNNGV. Full variable domain (missing parts from reference TRBV11-2 and TRBJ1-1): EAGVAQSPRYKIIEKRQSVAFWCNPISGHATLYWYQQILGQGPKLLIQFQNNGVVDDSQLPKDRFSAERLKGVDSTLKIQPAKLEDSAVYLCASSPGRDVRAFFGQGTRLTVV.

The V and J genes are TRBV5-5 and TRBJ2-7; 9 bases are a match to TRBD2. The CDR3 consists of 16 residues. The trim removed 4 bases at V and 6 bases at J, leaving 14 bases unmatched. The germline V gene encodes CDR1 SGHKS and CDR2 YYEKEE (reference sequence). Here the CDR3 DNA reads TGTGCCAGCAGCCCGGGGGGTAGCGGGAGTTTCGCCGAGCAGTACTTC. This codes for CASSPGGSGSFAEQYF. Complete variable domain (other parts from reference TRBV5-5 and TRBJ2-7): DAGVTQSPTHLIKTRGQQVTLRCSPISGHKSVSWYQQVLGQGPQFIFQYYEKEERGRGNFPDRFSARQFPNYSSELNVNALLLGDSALYLCASSPGGSGSFAEQYFGPGTRLTVT.

The table lists this clonotype with a few counts. J is TRBJ1-3 and V is TRBV13; D perhaps matches TRBD1 (6 bases). The CDR3 length is 14 residues. Trimming removed 6 bases at V and 0 bases at J, with 9 bases between. Germline CDR1 is PRHDT and CDR2 is FYEKMQ (reference sequence). CDR3 residues: CASRTGTSGNTIYF. DNA of the CDR3: TGTGCCAGCAGGACAGGAACCTCTGGAAACACCATATATTTT.

This clonotype was counted at least ten times. This chain connects TRBV20-1 to TRBJ2-1; 10 bases fit TRBD2. The V gene end was trimmed by 5 bases and the J gene end by 8 bases; junction bases not matched to a gene: 15. The CDR3 runs 16 residues. In germline, CDR1 is DFQATT, CDR2 SNEGSKA (reference sequence). CDR3 sequence reads: CSASDLAGALAHEQFF. The DNA of the CDR3 is TGCAGTGCTTCTGATCTAGCGGGAGCCCTCGCACATGAGCAGTTCTTC.

The chain is built from TRBV20-1 and TRBJ2-7, with 12 nucleotides matching TRBD2. The J segment lost 2 bases and the V segment lost 4 bases, leaving 12 bases of the junction unmatched. Germline CDR1 reads DFQATT; CDR2 reads SNEGSKA (reference sequence). CDR3 size: 17 residues. CDR3 nucleotide sequence: TGCAGTGCTATTTCCGGGACTAGCGGGCGATATCCCTACGAGCAGTACTTC. Translated, it gives CSAISGTSGRYPYEQYF.

A few counts support this clonotype. This rearrangement joins TRBV24-1 to TRBJ2-1; possible D gene TRBD2, 5 bases. The CDR3 extends over 18 amino acids. With 5 bases removed from V and 0 bases from J, the gap between germline ends came to 19 bases. Germline V gives CDR1 KGHDR, CDR2 SFDVKD. CDR3 nucleotide sequence: TGTGCCACCAGTGGGTCGGACTTGACGTTAAGCTCCTACAATGAGCAGTTCTTC. Its protein is CATSGSDLTLSSYNEQFF.

This chain joins TRBV7-9 and TRBJ1-2; no clear D gene. CDR3 length equals 13 residues. V lost 1 base and J lost 2, with 5 bases in between. Germline V CDR1 and CDR2: SEHNR, FQNEAQ (reference sequence). In DNA, the CDR3 is TGTGCCAGCAGCTTAGTCAAGAACTATGGCTACACCTTC. It is translated as CASSLVKNYGYTF. Variable domain in full (rest from reference TRBV7-9 and TRBJ1-2): DTGVSQNPRHKITKRGQNVTFRCDPISEHNRLYWYRQTLGQGPEFLTYFQNEAQLEKSRLLSDRFSAERPKGSFSTLEIQRTEQGDSAMYLCASSLVKNYGYTFGSGTRLTVV.

This clonotype was seen at least ten times. The chain recombines TRBV6-1 with TRBJ1-1; D is uncertain. This CDR3 region has 16 residues. Germline CDR1 is MNHNS and CDR2 is SASEGT. The V and J ends lost 5 bases and 2 bases respectively, with 18 bases between them. CDR3 amino acids: CASSSNPEGLNTEAFF. CDR3 nucleotide sequence: TGTGCCAGCAGTTCGAACCCCGAAGGCCTTAACACTGAAGCTTTCTTT.

This chain connects TRBV7-9 to TRBJ1-5; no clear D gene. The CDR3 spans 14 residues. The germline V and J ends were trimmed by 1 base and 4 bases, with 8 bases remaining between them. Per the germline V gene, CDR1 is SEHNR and CDR2 is FQNEAQ (reference sequence). The CDR3 nucleotides read TGTGCCAGCAGCTTAGGGTCCGATAATCAGCCCCAGCATTTT. Translating it yields CASSLGSDNQPQHF.

The chain recombines TRBV4-2 with TRBJ2-7; 8 bases fit TRBD1. Trimming took 1 base from V and 2 from J; bases not matched to a gene: 4. This CDR3 spans 15 amino acids. The germline CDR1 and CDR2 sequences are LGHNA and YNFKEQ. The CDR3 nucleotides read TGTGCCAGCAGCCAAGCGACAGGGGCTACCTACGAGCAGTACTTC. Translated: CASSQATGATYEQYF.

This clonotype was seen only once. The gene calls are TRBV6-1 and TRBJ1-5, with 9 bases matching TRBD1. The CDR3 loop spans 14 amino acids. Germline CDR1 and CDR2: MNHNS and SASEGT. Trimming at V came to 4 bases and at J to 6 bases, leaving 4 bases not matched to a gene. The CDR3 DNA follows: TGTGCCAGCAGTGCGGACAGGGGCAGTCAGCCCCAGCATTTT. The encoded protein is CASSADRGSQPQHF.

The chain carries TRBV30 and TRBJ2-7; TRBD2 might be the D (6 bases). The V and J ends lost 4 bases and 3 bases respectively, with 16 bases between them. Germline V gene lookup returns CDR1 GTSNPN and CDR2 SVGIG (reference sequence). CDR3 size: 14 residues. DNA for the CDR3: TGTGCCTGGAATCTGCCGGGAGAGATCTACGAGCAGTACTTC. Translated, it gives CAWNLPGEIYEQYF.

A remark on this clonotype: A much larger clone differs by one base, so this may be a read error. The V call is TRBV28, the J call TRBJ1-2; TRBD1 matches at 10 bases. The CDR3 sequence is 14 residues long. Germline V gene lookup returns CDR1 MDHEN and CDR2 SYDVKM. Written as DNA, the CDR3 is TGTGCCAACAGTATACCGGGACAGGGGAATGGCTACACCTTC. It codes for CANSIPGQGNGYTF.

This clonotype was picked up a small number of times. The chain recombines TRBV27 with TRBJ2-7, with unresolved D. V was pared by 6 bases and J by 3 bases, with 9 bases between. The CDR3 is 12 amino acids. CDR1 and CDR2 from the germline V gene are MNHEY and SMNVEV (reference sequence). The CDR3 loop reads CASRGANYEQYF. DNA of the CDR3: TGTGCCAGCAGGGGCGCCAACTACGAGCAGTACTTC.